The 13 T cell receptor beta chains in this list originate from one sample, sequenced in a study of beta chain features in type 1 diabetes. The authors reverse transcribed all of the isolated RNA, so sequencing captured expressed TCRB transcripts. Assay: immunoSEQ multiplex PCR; the TCRdb copy retains only in-frame clones and omits some. The sample yields 600,000 to 650,000 clones, 15% to 18% seen once. Input material: naive CD4+ T cells from blood. These receptors were obtained from a man aged 18 to 30 in good health.

The CDR3 spells CASSLELGSYEQYF. The CDR3 DNA follows: TGTGCCAGCAGCTTAGAACTTGGCTCCTACGAGCAGTACTTC. The V and J genes are TRBV7-8 and TRBJ2-7; D is unclear. From germline, CDR1 is SGHVS and CDR2 FQNEAQ. This CDR3 spans 14 amino acids. V was shortened by 1 base and J by 0 bases, with 7 bases between the two germline ends. Together with reference TRBV7-8 and TRBJ2-7, the CDR3 gives the full variable domain: GAGVSQSPRYKVAKRGQDVALRCDPISGHVSLFWYQQALGQGPEFLTYFQNEAQLDKSGLPSDRFFAERPEGSVSTLKIQRTQQEDSAVYLCASSLELGSYEQYFGPGTRLTVT.

Only a few counts were recorded for this clone. The chain joins TRBV11-2 to TRBJ2-3; TRBD2 matches at 9 bases. CDR3 size: 15 residues. Germline V gene lookup returns CDR1 SGHAT and CDR2 FQNNGV. The J segment lost 2 bases and the V segment lost 7 bases, leaving 7 bases of the junction unmatched. CDR3 region: CASMLGTSPTDTQYF. The CDR3 DNA follows: TGTGCCAGCATGCTTGGGACTAGCCCCACAGATACGCAGTATTTT. Filled out from reference TRBV11-2 and TRBJ2-3, the complete variable domain reads EAGVAQSPRYKIIEKRQSVAFWCNPISGHATLYWYQQILGQGPKLLIQFQNNGVVDDSQLPKDRFSAERLKGVDSTLKIQPAKLEDSAVYLCASMLGTSPTDTQYFGPGTRLTVL.

In DNA, the CDR3 is TGTGCCATCAGTGCTAGTAAATCCGGTTCGGAGACCCAGTACTTC. It specifies CAISASKSGSETQYF. V is TRBV10-3 and J is TRBJ2-5; no reliable D call. Germline CDR1 is ENHRY and CDR2 is SYGVKD. The CDR3 runs 15 residues. V lost 4 bases to trimming and J lost 5 bases, with 17 bases between them.

The V gene is TRBV6-5, the J gene TRBJ1-3; 8 positions agree with TRBD1. The J segment lost 5 bases and the V segment lost 5 bases, leaving 8 bases of the junction unmatched. The CDR3 has 15 amino acids. CDR1 is MNHEY and CDR2 is SVGAGI in the germline V gene. For the CDR3, the DNA is TGTGCCAGCAGTCCCCAGGGGACAGGCCGAAACACCATATATTTT. Translating it yields CASSPQGTGRNTIYF.

Concerning this clone: This sample also contains other DNA sequences that code for the same CDR3. The gene calls are TRBV18 and TRBJ2-7; D not certain. There are 11 residues in the CDR3. Germline-derived CDR1 and CDR2 are KGHSH and LQKENI. Trimming pared 6 bases from V and 1 base from J, leaving 4 bases between. The CDR3: CASSESYEQYF. The DNA of the CDR3 is TGTGCCAGCTCGGAATCCTACGAGCAGTACTTC.

With respect to this clone: The same CDR3 also results from other DNA sequences found in this sample. The rearrangement joins TRBV9 to TRBJ2-7; maybe TRBD1 (6 bases). The germline V gene encodes CDR1 SGDLS and CDR2 YYNGEE. There are 15 residues in the CDR3. Trimming cost V 0 bases and J 2 bases, with 12 bases left between them. CDR3 coding DNA: TGTGCCAGCAGCGTAGCGACAGGTCCCACCTACGAGCAGTACTTC. Encoded protein: CASSVATGPTYEQYF.

The V and J genes are TRBV18 and TRBJ1-4, with D tentatively TRBD1 (5 bases). Germline V CDR1 and CDR2: KGHSH, LQKENI. The CDR3 consists of 15 residues. V was cut by 0 bases and J by 7 bases, with 12 bases left in between. Here the CDR3 DNA reads TGTGCCAGCTCACCACCGGGGCGGGCCGGTGAAAAACTGTTTTTT. As protein: CASSPPGRAGEKLFF.

This clone appeared a few times. The rearrangement uses TRBV14 and TRBJ2-5, with D perhaps matching TRBD2 (5 bases). Matching the DNA end better, TRBJ2-7 makes the J call doubtful. The germline CDR1 and CDR2 sequences are SGHDN and FVKESK. CDR3 size: 15 residues. CDR3 residues: CASSQGPGKTYEQYF. DNA of the CDR3: TGTGCCAGCAGCCAAGGACCGGGAAAAACCTACGAGCAGTACTTC.

There are a few counts of this clone. J is TRBJ1-1 and V is TRBV18; no definite D call. This CDR3 comprises 14 residues. The germline gives CDR1 KGHSH, CDR2 LQKENI. Trimming removed 1 base from V and 7 bases from J, with 13 bases in between. The CDR3: CASSPLINLNEAFF. The CDR3 DNA reads TGTGCCAGCTCACCACTGATCAATCTTAATGAAGCTTTCTTT.

This clone was seen a few times. CDR3: CATSNIPGLQYNEQFF. In nucleotides, the CDR3 is TGTGCCACCAGCAATATTCCGGGACTGCAATACAATGAGCAGTTCTTC. This chain connects TRBV15 to TRBJ2-1; D might be TRBD2 (6 bases). The CDR3 length is 16 residues. Trimming left V 4 bases short and J 4 bases short, with 17 bases between. Germline values: CDR1 LNHNV, CDR2 YYDKDF (reference sequence).

This clone was counted a few times. The chain recombines TRBV4-1 with TRBJ2-7; 9 nucleotides line up with TRBD2. The CDR3 extends over 15 amino acids. CDR1 MGHRA and CDR2 YSYEKL come from the germline V gene. Trimming cost V 3 bases and J 0 bases; bases outside gene matches: 3. The CDR3 spells CASSHSGSYSYEQYF. Written as DNA, the CDR3 is TGCGCCAGCAGCCATAGCGGGAGCTACTCCTACGAGCAGTACTTC.

The V and J genes are TRBV19 and TRBJ2-7; weak D call: TRBD2 (5 bases). The CDR3 has 14 residues. V was cut by 5 bases and J by 7 bases, with 18 bases left in between. Germline V lookup: CDR1 LNHDA, CDR2 SQIVND (reference sequence). CDR3 protein: CASSVWTASGEQYF. In DNA form, the CDR3 reads TGTGCCAGTAGTGTGTGGACCGCCTCGGGGGAGCAGTACTTC.

This clone was observed a few times. The V call is TRBV10-3, the J call TRBJ1-6, with D maybe TRBD1 (6 bases). The germline V gene has CDR1 ENHRY and CDR2 SYGVKD. V was pared by 6 bases and J by 6 bases, with 15 bases between. The CDR3 is 15 residues long. CDR3 in amino acids: CAIRTGGAVNSPLHF. In nucleotides, the CDR3 is TGTGCCATCAGGACGGGGGGGGCGGTTAATTCACCCCTCCACTTT.